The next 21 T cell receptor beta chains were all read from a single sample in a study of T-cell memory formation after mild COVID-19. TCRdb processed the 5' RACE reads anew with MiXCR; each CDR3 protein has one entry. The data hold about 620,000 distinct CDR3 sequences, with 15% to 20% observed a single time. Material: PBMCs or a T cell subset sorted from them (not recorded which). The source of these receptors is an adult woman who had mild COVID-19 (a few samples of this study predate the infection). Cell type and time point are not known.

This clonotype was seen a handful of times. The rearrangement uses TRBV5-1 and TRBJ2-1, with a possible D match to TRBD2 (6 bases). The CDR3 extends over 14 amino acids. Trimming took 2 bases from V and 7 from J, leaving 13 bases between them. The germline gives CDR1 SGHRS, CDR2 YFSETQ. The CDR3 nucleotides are TGCGCCAGCAGCTTCTCAGCCCGGGAGAATGAGCAGTTCTTC. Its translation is CASSFSARENEQFF.

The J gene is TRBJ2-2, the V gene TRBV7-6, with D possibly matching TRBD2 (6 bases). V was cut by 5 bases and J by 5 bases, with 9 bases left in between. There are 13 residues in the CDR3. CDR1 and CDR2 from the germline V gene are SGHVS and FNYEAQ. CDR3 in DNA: TGTGCCAGCAGCGTTAGCGGAACCGGGGAGCTGTTTTTT. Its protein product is CASSVSGTGELFF. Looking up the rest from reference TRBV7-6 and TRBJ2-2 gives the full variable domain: GAGVSQSPRYKVTKRGQDVALRCDPISGHVSLYWYRQALGQGPEFLTYFNYEAQQDKSGLPNDRFSAERPEGSISTLTIQRTEQRDSAMYRCASSVSGTGELFFGEGSRLTVL.

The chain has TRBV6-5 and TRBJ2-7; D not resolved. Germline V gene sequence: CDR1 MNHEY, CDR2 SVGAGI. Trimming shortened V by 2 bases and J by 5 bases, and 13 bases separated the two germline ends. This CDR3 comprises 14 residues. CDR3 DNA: TGTGCCAGCAGTTACAGGGCAGGAAGAAACGAGCAGTACTTC. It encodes CASSYRAGRNEQYF.

CDR3 protein: CSASRQGGDEQYF. Here the CDR3 DNA reads TGCAGTGCTAGCCGGCAGGGAGGCGACGAGCAGTACTTC. V and J are TRBV20-1 and TRBJ2-7; TRBD2 is a possible D gene (6 bases). V was trimmed by 3 bases and J by 5 bases, leaving 14 bases between them. Germline loops: CDR1 DFQATT, CDR2 SNEGSKA (reference sequence). The CDR3 extends over 13 amino acids.

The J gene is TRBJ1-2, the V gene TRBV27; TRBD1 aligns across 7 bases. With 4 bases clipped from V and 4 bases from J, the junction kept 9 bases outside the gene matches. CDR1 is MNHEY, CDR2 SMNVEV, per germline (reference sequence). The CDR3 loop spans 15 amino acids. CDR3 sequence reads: CASSSWTGELYGYTF. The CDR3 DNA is TGTGCCAGCAGTTCGTGGACAGGAGAACTCTATGGCTACACCTTC.

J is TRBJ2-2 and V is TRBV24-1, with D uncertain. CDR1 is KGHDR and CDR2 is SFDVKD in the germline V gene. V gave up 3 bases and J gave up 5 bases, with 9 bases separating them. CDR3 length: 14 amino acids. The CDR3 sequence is CATSDASGTGELFF. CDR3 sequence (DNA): TGTGCCACCAGTGATGCAAGTGGAACCGGGGAGCTGTTTTTT.

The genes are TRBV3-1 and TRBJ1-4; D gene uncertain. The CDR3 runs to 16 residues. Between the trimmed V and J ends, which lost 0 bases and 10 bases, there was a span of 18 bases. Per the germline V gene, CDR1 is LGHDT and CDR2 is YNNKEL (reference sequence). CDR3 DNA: TGTGCCAGCAGCCAAGATGGGCAGTCGGGCGACGGAAAACTGTTTTTT. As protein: CASSQDGQSGDGKLFF.

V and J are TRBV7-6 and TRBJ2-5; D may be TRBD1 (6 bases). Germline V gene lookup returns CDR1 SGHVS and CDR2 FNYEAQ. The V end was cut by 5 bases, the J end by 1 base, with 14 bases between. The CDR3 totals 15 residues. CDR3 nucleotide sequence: TGTGCCAGCAGCCGAACCAGGACAGCCCAAGAGACCCAGTACTTC. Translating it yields CASSRTRTAQETQYF.

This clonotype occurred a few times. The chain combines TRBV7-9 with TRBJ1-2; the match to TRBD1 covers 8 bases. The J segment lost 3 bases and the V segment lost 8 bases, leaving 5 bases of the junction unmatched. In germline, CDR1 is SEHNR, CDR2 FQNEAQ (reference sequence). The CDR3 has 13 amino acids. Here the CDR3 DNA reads TGTGCCAGCCCACCGACAGGGGACTATGGCTACACCTTC. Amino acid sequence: CASPPTGDYGYTF. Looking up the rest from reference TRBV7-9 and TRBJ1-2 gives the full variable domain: DTGVSQNPRHKITKRGQNVTFRCDPISEHNRLYWYRQTLGQGPEFLTYFQNEAQLEKSRLLSDRFSAERPKGSFSTLEIQRTEQGDSAMYLCASPPTGDYGYTFGSGTRLTVV.

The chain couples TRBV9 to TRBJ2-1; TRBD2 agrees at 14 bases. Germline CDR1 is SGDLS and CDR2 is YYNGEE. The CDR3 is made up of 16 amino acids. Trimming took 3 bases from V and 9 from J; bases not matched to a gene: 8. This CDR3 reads CASSGGTSGGRGEQFF. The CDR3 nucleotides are TGTGCCAGCAGCGGGGGGACTAGCGGGGGCCGTGGTGAGCAGTTCTTC.

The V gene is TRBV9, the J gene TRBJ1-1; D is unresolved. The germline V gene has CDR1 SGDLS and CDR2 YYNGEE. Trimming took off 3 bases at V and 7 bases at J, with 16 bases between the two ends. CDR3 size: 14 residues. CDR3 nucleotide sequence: TGTGCCAGCAGCGCGCCGGACGCCCATCTTGAAGCTTTCTTT. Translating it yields CASSAPDAHLEAFF. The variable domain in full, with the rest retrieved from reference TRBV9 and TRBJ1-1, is DSGVTQTPKHLITATGQRVTLRCSPRSGDLSVYWYQQSLDQGLQFLIQYYNGEERAKGNILERFSAQQFPDLHSELNLSSLELGDSALYFCASSAPDAHLEAFFGQGTRLTVV.

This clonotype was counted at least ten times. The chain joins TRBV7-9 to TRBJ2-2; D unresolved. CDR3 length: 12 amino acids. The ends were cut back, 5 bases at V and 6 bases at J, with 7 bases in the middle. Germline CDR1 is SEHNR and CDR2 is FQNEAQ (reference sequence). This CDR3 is CASSPSSGELFF. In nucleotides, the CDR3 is TGTGCCAGCAGCCCGTCGTCCGGGGAGCTGTTTTTT.

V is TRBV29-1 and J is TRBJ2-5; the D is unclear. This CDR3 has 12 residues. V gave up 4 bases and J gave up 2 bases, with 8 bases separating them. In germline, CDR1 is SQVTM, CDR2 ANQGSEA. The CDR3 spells CSVVYRQETQYF. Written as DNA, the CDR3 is TGCAGCGTTGTTTACAGACAAGAGACCCAGTACTTC.

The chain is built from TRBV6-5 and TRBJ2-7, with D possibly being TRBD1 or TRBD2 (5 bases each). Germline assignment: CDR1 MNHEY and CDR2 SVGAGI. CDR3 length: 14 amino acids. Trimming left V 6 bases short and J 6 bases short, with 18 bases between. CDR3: CASRTGYTGSEQYF. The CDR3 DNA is TGTGCCAGCAGGACGGGGTACACAGGAAGCGAGCAGTACTTC.

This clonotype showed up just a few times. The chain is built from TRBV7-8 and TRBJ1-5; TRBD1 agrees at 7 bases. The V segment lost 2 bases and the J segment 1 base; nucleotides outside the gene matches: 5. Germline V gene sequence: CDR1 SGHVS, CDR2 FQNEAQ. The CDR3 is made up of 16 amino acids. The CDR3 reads CASSLLGTVSNQPQHF. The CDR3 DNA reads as TGTGCCAGCAGCTTATTGGGGACAGTAAGCAATCAGCCCCAGCATTTT.

The CDR3: CASSSRRPTSTDTQYF. DNA for the CDR3: TGTGCCAGCAGTTCGCGGCGCCCTACTAGCACAGATACGCAGTATTTT. The J gene is TRBJ2-3, the V gene TRBV12-3 or TRBV12-4, with no clear D. V was trimmed by 4 bases and J by 0 bases, leaving 14 bases between them. The CDR3 sequence is 16 residues long.

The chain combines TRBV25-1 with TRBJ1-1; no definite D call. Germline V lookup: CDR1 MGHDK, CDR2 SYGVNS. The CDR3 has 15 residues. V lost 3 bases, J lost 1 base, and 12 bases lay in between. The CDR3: CASSEDERGNTEAFF. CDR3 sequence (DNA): TGTGCCAGCAGTGAGGACGAACGGGGGAACACTGAAGCTTTCTTT.

The CDR3 loop reads CSAPAGGSYEQYF. The CDR3 coding sequence is TGCAGTGCTCCAGCGGGGGGTTCCTACGAGCAGTACTTC. The chain joins TRBV20-1 to TRBJ2-7, with 9 nucleotides matching TRBD2. Trimming at V came to 5 bases and at J to 1 base, leaving 3 bases not matched to a gene. The CDR3 spans 13 residues. Germline assignment: CDR1 DFQATT and CDR2 SNEGSKA (reference sequence).

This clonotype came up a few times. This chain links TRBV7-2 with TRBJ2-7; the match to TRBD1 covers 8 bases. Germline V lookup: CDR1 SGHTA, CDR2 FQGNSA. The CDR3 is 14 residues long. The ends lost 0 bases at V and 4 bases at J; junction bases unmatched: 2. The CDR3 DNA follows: TGTGCCAGCAGCTTAGCGACAGGGGATTACGAGCAGTACTTC. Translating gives CASSLATGDYEQYF.

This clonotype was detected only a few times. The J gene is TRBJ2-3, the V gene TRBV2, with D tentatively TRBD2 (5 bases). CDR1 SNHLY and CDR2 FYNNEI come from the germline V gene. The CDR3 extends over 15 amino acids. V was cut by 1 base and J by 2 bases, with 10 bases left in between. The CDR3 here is CASSEDGLYTDTQYF. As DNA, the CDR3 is TGTGCCAGCAGTGAAGATGGACTCTACACAGATACGCAGTATTTT. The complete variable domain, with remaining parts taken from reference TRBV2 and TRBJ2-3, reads EPEVTQTPSHQVTQMGQEVILRCVPISNHLYFYWYRQILGQKVEFLVSFYNNEISEKSEIFDDQFSVERPDGSNFTLKIRSTKLEDSAMYFCASSEDGLYTDTQYFGPGTRLTVL.

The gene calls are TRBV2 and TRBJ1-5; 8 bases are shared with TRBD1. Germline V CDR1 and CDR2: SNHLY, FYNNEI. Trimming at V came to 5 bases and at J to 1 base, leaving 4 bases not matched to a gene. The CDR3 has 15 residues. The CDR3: CASSPGQASNQPQHF. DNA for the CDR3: TGTGCCAGCAGTCCGGGACAGGCCAGCAATCAGCCCCAGCATTTT.